A selection of T cell receptor beta chains follows, all from one sample in a study of blood T cells in healthy people across ages. TCRdb passed the 5' RACE reads through MiXCR, listing each CDR3 protein once. Of fewer than 1 million distinct CDR3 sequences listed, around two fifths are singletons. Sample: blood. All receptors come from a man between 60 and 75 years old in good health. The CDR3 runs from the conserved cysteine through the conserved F or W. A D gene is named only where the DNA matches it firmly. Rows give clone size only sometimes, using once, few, many, or a class for an expanded clone.

clone size	V gene	J gene	D gene	CDR3 DNA	CDR3 protein
.	TRBV27	TRBJ2-5	TRBD1	TGTGCCAGCAGCCCCCGGGGGACAGGGTTGTTTTACGGGCAGTACTTC	CASSPRGTGLFYGQYF
few	TRBV21-1	TRBJ1-5	.	TGTGCCAGCAGCAAAATCCGGGCAAGCAATCAGCCCCAGCATTTT	CASSKIRASNQPQHF
.	TRBV5-1	TRBJ2-7	TRBD1	TGCGCCAGCAGCATAGGACAGGGGAACTACGAGCAGTACTTC	CASSIGQGNYEQYF
.	TRBV20-1	TRBJ1-5	TRBD1	TGCAGTGCTCAGACAGGGGGCGGCAATCAGCCCCAGCATTTT	CSAQTGGGNQPQHF
.	TRBV29-1	TRBJ1-1	TRBD1	TGCAGCGGCGTGGGACAGGGGAGTGTCACTGAAGCTTTCTTT	CSGVGQGSVTEAFF
.	TRBV5-1	TRBJ2-5	.	TGCGCCAGCAGCTACAGGCCTGAATCACAAGAGACCCAGTACTTC	CASSYRPESQETQYF
.	TRBV20-1	TRBJ2-5	.	TGCAGTGCTGTGAACTGGGGAGAGACCCAGTACTTC	CSAVNWGETQYF
.	TRBV18	TRBJ2-1	.	TGTGCCAGCTCGTCCGGGACAGAGCAGTTCTTC	CASSSGTEQFF
.	TRBV14	TRBJ2-7	TRBD1	TGTGCCAGCAGCCTCGAGGTGGGACAGGACTACGAGCAGTACTTC	CASSLEVGQDYEQYF
.	TRBV3-1	TRBJ2-4	.	TGTGCCAGCAGCCAACAGGGGAACATTCAGTACTTC	CASSQQGNIQYF
.	TRBV29-1	TRBJ1-1	.	TGCAGCGTTGAATTCAGGGAGAGGAACACTGAAGCTTTCTTT	CSVEFRERNTEAFF
.	TRBV20-1	TRBJ2-2	TRBD1	TGCAGTGCCAAAGGGACAGGGAAGAACACCGGGGAGCTGTTTTTT	CSAKGTGKNTGELFF
once	TRBV7-9	TRBJ1-5	.	TGTGCCAGCAGCCCGGATCCAGATCAGCCCCAGCATTTT	CASSPDPDQPQHF
once	TRBV28	TRBJ1-2	.	TGTGCCAGCAGTCCCCGGGCTCCTTCCTATGGCTACACCTTC	CASSPRAPSYGYTF
.	TRBV7-2	TRBJ2-2	.	TGTGCCAGCAGCCTAAGGCTGAACACCGGGGAGCTGTTTTTT	CASSLRLNTGELFF
few	TRBV7-3	TRBJ2-3	.	TGTGCCAGCGCTCCAACAGGGATTAGCACAGATACGCAGTATTTT	CASAPTGISTDTQYF
few	TRBV6-2/TRBV6-3	TRBJ2-1	.	TGTGCCAGCAGTTACACCACTAGACAGCACGTTTGGTACGACAATGAGCAGTTCTTC	CASSYTTRQHVWYDNEQFF
.	TRBV25-1	TRBJ1-1	.	TGTGCCAGCAGTGAATCAGGGACCACTGAAGCTTTCTTT	CASSESGTTEAFF
.	TRBV29-1	TRBJ2-6	.	TGCAGCGTTGAAGAGAGTACCAGCTCTGGGGCCAACGTCCTGACTTTC	CSVEESTSSGANVLTF
few	TRBV4-1	TRBJ1-2	TRBD1	TGCGCCAGCAGCCAGGGGACAGAGCGATGTCGCTACACCTTC	CASSQGTERCRYTF
many	TRBV10-3	TRBJ2-5	.	TGTGCCATCAGTGAGTTCCAAGAGACCCAGTACTTC	CAISEFQETQYF
few	TRBV7-2	TRBJ2-4	.	TGTGCCAGCAGCACGGGCCCAGCCAAAAACATTCAGTACTTC	CASSTGPAKNIQYF
.	TRBV5-6	TRBJ1-2	.	TGTGCCAGCAGCGTGGGACATCGGTTATACACCTTC	CASSVGHRLYTF
.	TRBV7-9	TRBJ2-7	.	TGTGCCAGCAGCTTGCCAGGCACCCTCTACGAGCAGTACTTC	CASSLPGTLYEQYF
few	TRBV6-6	TRBJ2-7	TRBD1	TGTGCCAGCAGTTACTCTGACAGGGCCATCCCCTACGAGCAGTACTTC	CASSYSDRAIPYEQYF
.	TRBV12-3/TRBV12-4	TRBJ1-4	.	TGTGCCAGCAGTCCCGGGGCAGGGAGGGAAAAACTGTTTTTT	CASSPGAGREKLFF
.	TRBV30	TRBJ1-2	.	TGTGCCTGGACCTTGGGGTTGTCCTATGGCTACACCTTC	CAWTLGLSYGYTF
.	TRBV28	TRBJ2-7	TRBD2	TGTGCCAGCAGTTCCACCACTAGCGGGGTCACCAGGGGCCAGTACTTC	CASSSTTSGVTRGQYF
few	TRBV6-2/TRBV6-3	TRBJ2-3	.	TGTGCCAGCACCTTAGGACCGCAGTATGATACGCAGTATTTT	CASTLGPQYDTQYF
.	TRBV6-5	TRBJ2-3	.	TGTGCCAACAGTTACCTGCAGGGAAGTACAGATACGCAGTATTTT	CANSYLQGSTDTQYF
.	TRBV9	TRBJ2-7	.	TGTGCCAGCAGGCAGGGTGGGGGCGAGCAGTACTTC	CASRQGGGEQYF